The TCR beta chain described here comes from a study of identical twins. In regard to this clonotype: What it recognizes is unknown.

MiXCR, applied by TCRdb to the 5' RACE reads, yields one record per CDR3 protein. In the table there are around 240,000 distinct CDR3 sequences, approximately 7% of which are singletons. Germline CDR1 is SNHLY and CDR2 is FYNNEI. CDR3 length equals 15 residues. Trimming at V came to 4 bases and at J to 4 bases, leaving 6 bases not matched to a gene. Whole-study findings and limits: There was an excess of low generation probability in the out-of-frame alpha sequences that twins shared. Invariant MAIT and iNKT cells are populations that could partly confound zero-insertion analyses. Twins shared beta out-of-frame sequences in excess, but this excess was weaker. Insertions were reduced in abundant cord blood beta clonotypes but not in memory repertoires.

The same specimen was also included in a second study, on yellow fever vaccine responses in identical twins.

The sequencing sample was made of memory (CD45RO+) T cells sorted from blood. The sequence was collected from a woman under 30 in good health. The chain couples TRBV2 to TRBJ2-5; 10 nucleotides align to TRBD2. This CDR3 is CASSGAGGPLETQYF. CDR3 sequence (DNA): TGTGCCAGCAGTGGAGCGGGAGGGCCCCTAGAGACCCAGTACTTC.